The 22 T cell receptor beta chains in this list originate from one sample, sequenced in a study of blood T cell repertoires in COVID-19. Assay used: immunoSEQ multiplex PCR; TCRdb lists only in-frame clones, some missing. The sample contains about 110,000 clones, roughly 88% of which appear only once. The sequenced sample consisted of peripheral blood. The receptors come from a woman in her seventies with acute or convalescent COVID-19.

This clone was detected only once. V is TRBV25-1 and J is TRBJ1-2; D remains ambiguous. Trimming cost V 7 bases and J 8 bases, with 17 bases left between them. This CDR3 is 13 amino acids long. Germline CDR1 reads MGHDK; CDR2 reads SYGVNS. The CDR3 nucleotides are TGTGCCAGCACCCTTGGGCCCGGGATGGGCTACACCTTC. It is translated as CASTLGPGMGYTF.

The chain recombines TRBV2 with TRBJ1-5, with 9 nucleotides matching TRBD1. In germline, CDR1 is SNHLY, CDR2 FYNNEI. The ends lost 6 bases at V and 4 bases at J; junction bases unmatched: 7. This CDR3 has 15 amino acids. The CDR3 nucleotides are TGTGCCAGCAGGGCGGACAGGGGCGAAAATCAGCCCCAGCATTTT. Translation: CASRADRGENQPQHF.

This clone has just one count. The rearrangement links TRBV10-1 to TRBJ1-1; 8 bases map to TRBD1. Trimming took 8 bases from V and 8 from J; bases not matched to a gene: 10. This CDR3 is 13 amino acids long. CDR1 WNHNN and CDR2 SYGVQD come from the germline V gene (reference sequence). The chain's CDR3 is CASADGTGVEAFF. DNA of the CDR3: TGCGCCAGCGCGGACGGGACAGGAGTCGAAGCTTTCTTT.

The rearrangement uses TRBV7-9 and TRBJ2-3, with 8 bases matching TRBD2. From germline, CDR1 is SEHNR and CDR2 FQNEAQ (reference sequence). The CDR3 is 17 amino acids. After removal of 1 base from V and 1 base from J, the junction contained 7 bases not matched to a gene. The CDR3 loop reads CASSLDPAGARTDTQYF. Here the CDR3 DNA reads TGTGCCAGCAGCTTAGATCCAGCGGGGGCCCGCACAGATACGCAGTATTTT.

This clone showed up just once. This chain joins TRBV7-9 and TRBJ2-3, with TRBD2 matching over 7 bases. From germline, CDR1 is SEHNR and CDR2 FQNEAQ (reference sequence). J lost 2 bases, V lost 0 bases, and 5 bases had no gene match. The CDR3 totals 16 residues. CDR3 in DNA: TGTGCCAGCAGCTTAGCGGTCGGGGGGAACACAGATACGCAGTATTTT. Residues: CASSLAVGGNTDTQYF.

This clone was detected only once. The J gene is TRBJ1-1, the V gene TRBV29-1; 7 nucleotides match TRBD1. The germline V gene encodes CDR1 SQVTM and CDR2 ANQGSEA. With V trimmed by 4 bases and J by 5 bases, 7 bases remained unmatched. This CDR3 has 13 amino acids. The CDR3 reads CSVGQGVGTEAFF. CDR3 bases: TGCAGCGTTGGACAGGGTGTCGGGACTGAAGCTTTCTTT.

The chain couples TRBV9 to TRBJ1-3; possible D gene TRBD1, 6 bases. Germline V gives CDR1 SGDLS, CDR2 YYNGEE. V was pared by 3 bases and J by 2 bases, with 6 bases between. The CDR3 spans 13 residues. This CDR3 reads CASSEGAGNTIYF. The CDR3 coding sequence is TGTGCCAGCAGCGAGGGGGCTGGAAACACCATATATTTT.

The J gene is TRBJ1-1, the V gene TRBV30, with 10 bases aligning to TRBD1. The CDR3 is 13 residues long. Germline V gene lookup returns CDR1 GTSNPN and CDR2 SVGIG (reference sequence). With V trimmed by 2 bases and J by 7 bases, 4 bases remained unmatched. CDR3 region: CAWSRDRGGEAFF. The CDR3 DNA reads TGTGCCTGGAGTCGGGACAGGGGAGGTGAAGCTTTCTTT.

The chain employs TRBV29-1 and TRBJ1-2; possible D gene TRBD1, 5 bases. CDR1 is SQVTM, CDR2 ANQGSEA, per germline. V lost 0 bases, J lost 8 bases, and 13 bases lay in between. The CDR3 runs to 13 residues. The CDR3 spells CSVEDRTEGGYTF. CDR3 sequence (DNA): TGCAGCGTTGAAGATAGGACGGAGGGGGGCTACACCTTC.

The chain recombines TRBV5-1 with TRBJ1-1; maybe TRBD1 (5 bases). The V and J ends lost 0 bases and 6 bases respectively, with 9 bases between them. CDR3 length equals 13 residues. The germline V gene has CDR1 SGHRS and CDR2 YFSETQ. CDR3: CASSLDGGAEAFF. The CDR3 DNA reads TGCGCCAGCAGCTTGGATGGGGGGGCTGAAGCTTTCTTT.

The CDR3 loop reads CASFGLAGSREQFF. As DNA, the CDR3 is TGCGCCAGCTTCGGGCTAGCGGGTTCAAGGGAGCAGTTCTTC. This chain uses TRBV5-1 with TRBJ2-1; 8 nucleotides align to TRBD2. This CDR3 contains 14 residues. Germline CDR1 and CDR2: SGHRS and YFSETQ. V shed 7 bases and J 10 bases; nucleotides not matched to a gene: 13.

The genes are TRBV20-1 and TRBJ2-3, with 7 bases identical to TRBD2. Germline V gene data show CDR1 as DFQATT and CDR2 as SNEGSKA (reference sequence). The length of the CDR3 is 15 residues. Trimming at V came to 3 bases and at J to 2 bases, leaving 8 bases not matched to a gene. CDR3 in DNA: TGCAGTGCTAGTACTTCGGGAGGACCCACAGATACGCAGTATTTT. Translated: CSASTSGGPTDTQYF.

The chain joins TRBV19 to TRBJ1-1; 11 bases agree with TRBD1. This CDR3 region has 15 residues. Trimming took 2 bases from V and 4 from J; bases not matched to a gene: 3. CDR1 is LNHDA, CDR2 SQIVND, per germline (reference sequence). The CDR3 is CASSITGTGGTEAFF. Here the CDR3 DNA reads TGTGCCAGTAGTATAACCGGGACAGGGGGCACTGAAGCTTTCTTT.

The chain is built from TRBV6-5 and TRBJ1-5; weak D call: TRBD1 (5 bases). Per the germline V gene, CDR1 is MNHEY and CDR2 is SVGAGI. CDR3 length: 15 amino acids. Trimming took 6 bases from V and 2 from J, leaving 14 bases between them. CDR3 sequence (DNA): TGTGCCAGCAGCCTCAGGGATCCCCGCAATCAGCCCCAGCATTTT. The encoded protein is CASSLRDPRNQPQHF.

This chain uses TRBV12-5 with TRBJ2-5; no clear D. The length of the CDR3 is 12 residues. Germline CDR1 and CDR2: LGHNT and FRNRAP. The V gene lost 1 base and the J gene lost 5 bases, with 5 bases spanning the gap. The CDR3 bases are TGTGCTAGTGGTTTGGACGGGGAGACCCAGTACTTC. Its protein product is CASGLDGETQYF.

This chain connects TRBV3-1 (or the pseudogene TRBV3-2) to TRBJ2-3, with D possibly TRBD1 on 5 matching bases. The CDR3 covers 16 residues. Germline lookup yields CDR1 LGHDT and CDR2 YNNKEL (reference sequence). Trimming stripped 4 bases from V and 6 bases from J, with 20 bases between. The chain's CDR3 is CASSPSRGRTMDTQYF. The CDR3 nucleotides read TGTGCCAGCAGCCCCTCTAGGGGCCGCACGATGGATACGCAGTATTTT.

This rearrangement joins TRBV5-6 to TRBJ2-2; D is undetermined. Germline lookup yields CDR1 SGHDT and CDR2 YYEEEE. This CDR3 comprises 11 residues. V gave up 2 bases and J gave up 7 bases, with 3 bases separating them. The CDR3 here is CASSFGGELFF. The CDR3 nucleotides read TGTGCCAGCAGCTTCGGCGGGGAGCTGTTTTTT.

This chain uses TRBV4-1 with TRBJ2-7; 7 nucleotides match TRBD1. This CDR3 has 16 residues. Germline CDR1 and CDR2: MGHRA and YSYEKL. Trimming cost V 0 bases and J 4 bases; bases outside gene matches: 9. The CDR3 DNA sequence: TGCGCCAGCAGCCAAGATATAAGACAGGGTAAGTACGAGCAGTACTTC. Its protein product is CASSQDIRQGKYEQYF.

The V gene is TRBV6-6, the J gene TRBJ2-2; 8 nucleotides agree with TRBD2. Per the germline V gene, CDR1 is MNHNY and CDR2 is SVGAGI (reference sequence). The trim removed 7 bases at V and 7 bases at J, leaving 11 bases unmatched. There are 15 residues in the CDR3. The CDR3 reads CASTTVGGAGGELFF. CDR3 in DNA: TGTGCCAGCACTACAGTCGGGGGGGCTGGCGGGGAGCTGTTTTTT.

This sequence joins TRBV15 and TRBJ2-1, with D perhaps matching TRBD2 (7 bases). Germline assignment: CDR1 LNHNV and CDR2 YYDKDF (reference sequence). The CDR3 loop spans 16 amino acids. Between the trimmed V and J ends, which lost 1 base and 5 bases, there was a span of 15 bases. The CDR3 nucleotides are TGTGCCACCAGCAGAGTCCGGGGGGCAGGGGACAATGAGCAGTTCTTC. Translation gives CATSRVRGAGDNEQFF. Based on the CDR3 plus reference TRBV15 and TRBJ2-1, the full variable domain is DAMVIQNPRYQVTQFGKPVTLSCSQTLNHNVMYWYQQKSSQAPKLLFHYYDKDFNNEADTPDNFQSRRPNTSFCFLDIRSPGLGDTAMYLCATSRVRGAGDNEQFFGPGTRLTVL.

The chain uses TRBV7-2 and TRBJ2-1; 11 bases agree with TRBD2. The CDR3 covers 17 residues. V shed 3 bases and J 3 bases; nucleotides not matched to a gene: 7. Germline values: CDR1 SGHTA, CDR2 FQGNSA. The CDR3 is CASSFPTSGMHYNEQFF. Here the CDR3 DNA reads TGTGCCAGCAGCTTTCCGACTAGCGGGATGCACTACAATGAGCAGTTCTTC.

V and J are TRBV3-1 (or the pseudogene TRBV3-2) and TRBJ2-2; no reliable D call. V lost 1 base to trimming and J lost 3 bases, with 9 bases between them. Per the germline V gene, CDR1 is LGHDT and CDR2 is YNNKEL (reference sequence). The CDR3 is made up of 15 amino acids. CDR3 coding DNA: TGTGCCAGCAGCCAAGCGTTGGCGGACACCGGGGAGCTGTTTTTT. Translation: CASSQALADTGELFF.